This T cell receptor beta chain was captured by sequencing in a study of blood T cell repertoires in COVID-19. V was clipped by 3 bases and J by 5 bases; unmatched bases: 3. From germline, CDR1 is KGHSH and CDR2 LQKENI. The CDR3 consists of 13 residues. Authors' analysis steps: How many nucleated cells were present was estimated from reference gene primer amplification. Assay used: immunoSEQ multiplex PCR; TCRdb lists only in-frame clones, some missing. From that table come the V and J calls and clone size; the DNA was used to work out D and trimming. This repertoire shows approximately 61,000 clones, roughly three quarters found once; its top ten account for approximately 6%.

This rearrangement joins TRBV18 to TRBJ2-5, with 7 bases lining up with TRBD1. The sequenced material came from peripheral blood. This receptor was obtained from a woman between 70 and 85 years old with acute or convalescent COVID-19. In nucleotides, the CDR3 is TGTGCCAGCTCACCCAGGGGGATGGAGACCCAGTACTTC. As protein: CASSPRGMETQYF.